Presented here are 3 T cell receptor beta chains from one specimen sequenced in a study of blood T cell repertoires in COVID-19. TCRdb's table, derived via immunoSEQ multiplex PCR, lists solely in-frame clones and lacks some. The sample has 120,000 to 150,000 clones, roughly 90% seen once. Sequencing used peripheral blood. The receptors shown here come from a human donor in a cohort sampled during active COVID-19.

The V and J genes are TRBV29-1 and TRBJ2-3, with D perhaps TRBD2 (6 bases). Germline lookup yields CDR1 SQVTM and CDR2 ANQGSEA. The V end was cut by 3 bases, the J end by 6 bases, with 19 bases between. The length of the CDR3 is 15 residues. The CDR3 bases are TGCAGCGTTGATGGGGGTGCGGGGCGCGGCGATACGCAGTATTTT. Amino acid sequence: CSVDGGAGRGDTQYF.

In its sample, this clone was seen once. The V call is TRBV4-2, the J call TRBJ1-5; D is unclear. CDR1 is LGHNA, CDR2 YNFKEQ, per germline. The CDR3 has 16 amino acids. Trimming removed 0 bases from V and 0 bases from J, with 9 bases in between. CDR3 nucleotides: TGTGCCAGCAGCCAAGAGTCCGTTAATAGCAATCAGCCCCAGCATTTT. This translates into CASSQESVNSNQPQHF.

The V gene is TRBV3-1 (or the pseudogene TRBV3-2), the J gene TRBJ2-3; 8 bases agree with TRBD2. After removal of 0 bases from V and 2 bases from J, the junction contained 4 bases not matched to a gene. The CDR3 is 16 amino acids. CDR1 is LGHDT and CDR2 is YNNKEL in the germline V gene (reference sequence). The CDR3 loop reads CASSQDVAGNTDTQYF. Here the CDR3 DNA reads TGTGCCAGCAGCCAAGACGTAGCGGGAAACACAGATACGCAGTATTTT.